The 21 T cell receptor beta chains presented below share a single source sample, sequenced in a study of blood T cell repertoires in COVID-19. The assay was immunoSEQ multiplex PCR, and TCRdb's table has in-frame clones only and misses some. The profile shows tens of thousands of clones, approximately 87% of them singletons. The sequencing sample was made of peripheral blood. The receptors derive from a human donor in a cohort sampled during active COVID-19.

For this clone: One end of the junction is discordant with germline, which a read error may explain. The chain combines TRBV6-5 with TRBJ1-5; possible D gene TRBD1, 6 bases. Germline CDR1 reads MNHEY; CDR2 reads SVGAGI. The CDR3 loop spans 11 amino acids. CDR3 coding DNA: TGTGCCGGCAGGGGCTGTCAGCCCCAGCATTTT. This translates into CAGRGCQPQHF.

The rearrangement joins TRBV5-1 to TRBJ2-1; tentative D call: TRBD2 (6 bases). Germline assignment: CDR1 SGHRS and CDR2 YFSETQ. The CDR3 is made up of 14 amino acids. The V end was cut by 1 base, the J end by 8 bases, with 13 bases between. The CDR3 nucleotides read TGCGCCAGCAGCTTGCGTCTGTCTAGCGATGAGCAGTTCTTC. Translated: CASSLRLSSDEQFF.

This clone was seen only a few times. The gene calls are TRBV7-9 and TRBJ2-7; 9 bases map to TRBD1. The CDR3 totals 13 residues. The V and J ends lost 5 bases and 6 bases, in that order; junction bases with no gene match: 5. CDR1 is SEHNR and CDR2 is FQNEAQ in the germline V gene (reference sequence). In DNA form, the CDR3 reads TGTGCCAGCAGCCCAATGACAGGGGGCGAGCAGTACTTC. This gives the protein CASSPMTGGEQYF.

The table lists this clone with a few counts. CDR3 protein: CASSLVGDGSEKLFF. The CDR3 coding sequence is TGCGCCAGCAGCTTGGTCGGGGATGGAAGTGAAAAACTGTTTTTT. V usage is TRBV5-1 and J usage is TRBJ1-4; D is unclear. Trimming removed 0 bases from V and 7 bases from J, with 13 bases in between. Germline loops: CDR1 SGHRS, CDR2 YFSETQ. The CDR3 is 15 amino acids.

CDR3 region: CASSSGLAGLDEQFF. The CDR3 DNA reads as TGTGCCAGCAGCTCCGGACTAGCGGGATTGGATGAGCAGTTCTTC. The V gene is TRBV7-9, the J gene TRBJ2-1; 12 nucleotides agree with TRBD2. Looked up from germline, CDR1 is SEHNR and CDR2 is FQNEAQ (reference sequence). Trimming removed 4 bases from V and 8 bases from J; junction bases left unmatched: 6. The CDR3 is 15 residues long.

CDR3 region: CASSLVTEAGANVLTF. For the CDR3, the DNA is TGCGCCAGCAGCTTGGTGACGGAGGCTGGGGCCAACGTCCTGACTTTC. The chain joins TRBV5-1 to TRBJ2-6; D may be TRBD2 (5 bases). CDR3 size: 16 residues. Germline V gene lookup returns CDR1 SGHRS and CDR2 YFSETQ. The germline V and J ends were trimmed by 0 bases and 2 bases, with 9 bases remaining between them.

The chain couples TRBV6-5 to TRBJ1-3, with D perhaps matching TRBD1 (6 bases). The germline gives CDR1 MNHEY, CDR2 SVGAGI. This CDR3 has 15 amino acids. V lost 5 bases to trimming and J lost 0 bases, with 11 bases between them. The CDR3 DNA is TGTGCCAGCAGTCGGACAGTCCGCTCTGGAAACACCATATATTTT. This gives the protein CASSRTVRSGNTIYF.

The chain uses TRBV27 and TRBJ2-3; D is ambiguous. Germline CDR1 and CDR2: MNHEY and SMNVEV (reference sequence). The ends were cut back, 6 bases at V and 1 base at J, with 5 bases in the middle. CDR3 size: 12 residues. The CDR3 loop is CASRRGTDTQYF. The DNA for the CDR3 is TGTGCCAGCAGACGAGGCACAGATACGCAGTATTTT.

The V and J genes are TRBV5-1 and TRBJ1-2; no clear D gene. V lost 3 bases and J lost 2, with 11 bases in between. The CDR3 is 14 residues long. Germline lookup yields CDR1 SGHRS and CDR2 YFSETQ. The CDR3 spells CASSSAEGNYGYTF. As DNA, the CDR3 is TGCGCCAGCAGCTCCGCAGAGGGCAACTATGGCTACACCTTC.

The genes are TRBV28 and TRBJ1-1; 7 bases are a match to TRBD1. V shed 2 bases, J shed 10 bases, and the junction held 4 bases outside the gene matches. CDR1 is MDHEN and CDR2 is SYDVKM in the germline V gene. The CDR3 sequence is 12 residues long. CDR3 residues: CASSLAGQAAFF. CDR3 coding DNA: TGTGCCAGCAGTTTAGCCGGACAGGCAGCTTTCTTT. Based on the CDR3 plus reference TRBV28 and TRBJ1-1, the full variable domain is DVKVTQSSRYLVKRTGEKVFLECVQDMDHENMFWYRQDPGLGLRLIYFSYDVKMKEKGDIPEGYSVSREKKERFSLILESASTNQTSMYLCASSLAGQAAFFGQGTRLTVV.

The chain employs TRBV7-9 and TRBJ1-4; D gene ambiguous. The CDR3 is made up of 15 amino acids. With 3 bases removed from V and 4 bases from J, the gap between germline ends came to 12 bases. The germline V gene has CDR1 SEHNR and CDR2 FQNEAQ (reference sequence). CDR3 protein: CASSFTVLGNEKLFF. In nucleotides, the CDR3 is TGTGCCAGCAGCTTCACAGTGCTGGGTAATGAAAAACTGTTTTTT.

This clone came up a few times. The chain recombines TRBV14 with TRBJ1-1; 7 nucleotides agree with TRBD1. The CDR3 length is 16 residues. Germline V CDR1 and CDR2: SGHDN, FVKESK. Trimming removed 4 bases from V and 2 bases from J; junction bases left unmatched: 10. CDR3 region: CASSPTWTGVNTEAFF. The CDR3 DNA reads as TGTGCCAGCAGCCCTACCTGGACAGGAGTAAACACTGAAGCTTTCTTT.

The CDR3 loop reads CASSLAVSYNEQFF. The DNA of the CDR3 is TGTGCCAGCAGCTTGGCTGTCTCCTACAATGAGCAGTTCTTC. This rearrangement joins TRBV5-4 to TRBJ2-1; D gene unclear. Germline values: CDR1 SGHNT, CDR2 YYREEE (reference sequence). The germline V and J ends were trimmed by 0 bases and 0 bases, with 4 bases remaining between them. CDR3 length: 14 amino acids.

The chain recombines TRBV18 with TRBJ2-7, with TRBD1 matching over 8 bases. The CDR3 has 13 amino acids. J was trimmed by 3 bases and V by 5 bases; bases with no gene match: 3. Germline CDR1 reads KGHSH; CDR2 reads LQKENI. In DNA, the CDR3 is TGTGCCAGCTCAACGACAGGGGACTACGAGCAGTACTTC. This codes for CASSTTGDYEQYF.

The chain recombines TRBV4-2 with TRBJ2-1; the D gene is possibly TRBD2 (7 bases). The V gene's germline CDR1 is LGHNA and CDR2 YNFKEQ. The CDR3 has 16 amino acids. V lost 2 bases to trimming and J lost 6 bases, with 17 bases between them. The CDR3 is CASSQPGGGGINEQFF. The CDR3 region has the DNA TGTGCCAGCAGCCAACCCGGAGGGGGGGGGATCAATGAGCAGTTCTTC.

V and J are TRBV25-1 and TRBJ1-6, with TRBD1 as a possible D gene (5 bases). Germline CDR1 reads MGHDK; CDR2 reads SYGVNS. CDR3 length equals 14 residues. Trimming cost V 6 bases and J 8 bases, with 14 bases left between them. This CDR3 is CASRPSIGDSPLHF. CDR3 bases: TGTGCCAGCAGACCTTCTATAGGGGATTCACCCCTCCACTTT.

The chain couples TRBV25-1 to TRBJ2-1; 10 bases are a match to TRBD1. This CDR3 comprises 16 residues. Germline CDR1 is MGHDK and CDR2 is SYGVNS. The ends lost 8 bases at V and 7 bases at J; junction bases unmatched: 14. CDR3 sequence (DNA): TGTGCCAGCGAGGAGCTAGGACAGGGGGTCAGGAATGAGCAGTTCTTC. It codes for CASEELGQGVRNEQFF.

The chain is built from TRBV5-8 and TRBJ1-5; 11 positions agree with TRBD1. J lost 0 bases, V lost 4 bases, and 9 bases had no gene match. Germline V lookup: CDR1 SGHTS, CDR2 YDEGEE. The CDR3 contains 18 residues. CDR3 amino acids: CASSHGTGGDYSNQPQHF. The CDR3 DNA is TGTGCCAGCAGCCACGGGACAGGGGGAGATTATAGCAATCAGCCCCAGCATTTT.

This clone was detected once. This chain joins TRBV5-1 and TRBJ2-2; no clear D gene. Germline V gives CDR1 SGHRS, CDR2 YFSETQ. V was clipped by 2 bases and J by 2 bases, with 4 bases between them. This CDR3 is built from 13 residues. CDR3: CASSFGNTGELFF. The CDR3 DNA is TGCGCCAGCAGCTTCGGTAACACCGGGGAGCTGTTTTTT.

The genes are TRBV7-2 and TRBJ2-7; the D is unclear. V gave up 3 bases and J gave up 1 base, with 13 bases separating them. The CDR3 loop spans 15 amino acids. The germline V gene encodes CDR1 SGHTA and CDR2 FQGNSA. The DNA for the CDR3 is TGTGCCAGCAGCTTTTCCTCAACAGTGTCCTACGAGCAGTACTTC. This translates into CASSFSSTVSYEQYF.

V and J are TRBV5-6 and TRBJ1-4, with 8 bases lining up with TRBD1. CDR3 length equals 16 residues. CDR1 is SGHDT, CDR2 YYEEEE, per germline. The V and J ends lost 5 bases and 0 bases, in that order; junction bases with no gene match: 6. The CDR3 reads CASSSGQAATNEKLFF. In nucleotides, the CDR3 is TGTGCCAGCAGTTCGGGACAGGCCGCAACTAATGAAAAACTGTTTTTT.